This T cell receptor beta chain was captured by sequencing in a study of immune evolution from preneoplasia to lung adenocarcinoma. Libraries were prepared by immunoSEQ multiplex PCR; TCRdb keeps only in-frame clonotypes and omits some of them. The sample carries more than 3,500 clones, 65% to 90% recorded once. General study points: Normal lung had highest clonality; later lesions appeared denser, more diverse.

About this clone: Its target is not known.

This CDR3 region has 13 residues. V was trimmed by 5 bases and J by 4 bases, leaving 14 bases between them. Germline loops: CDR1 GTSNPN, CDR2 SVGIG (reference sequence). Two lung cancer pathologists independently confirmed each histologic diagnosis. The chain uses TRBV30 and TRBJ1-2; a possible D gene is TRBD1 (6 bases). The sequence derives from a person in their fifties with lung adenocarcinoma. The material sequenced was FFPE invasive lung adenocarcinoma tissue. The CDR3 loop is CAWENRVSYGYTF. In DNA form, the CDR3 reads TGTGCCTGGGAAAACAGGGTTAGCTATGGCTACACCTTC. Full variable domain (missing parts from reference TRBV30 and TRBJ1-2): SQTIHQWPATLVQPVGSPLSLECTVEGTSNPNLYWYRQAAGRGLQLLFYSVGIGQISSEVPQNLSASRPQDRQFILSSKKLLLSDSGFYLCAWENRVSYGYTFGSGTRLTVV.